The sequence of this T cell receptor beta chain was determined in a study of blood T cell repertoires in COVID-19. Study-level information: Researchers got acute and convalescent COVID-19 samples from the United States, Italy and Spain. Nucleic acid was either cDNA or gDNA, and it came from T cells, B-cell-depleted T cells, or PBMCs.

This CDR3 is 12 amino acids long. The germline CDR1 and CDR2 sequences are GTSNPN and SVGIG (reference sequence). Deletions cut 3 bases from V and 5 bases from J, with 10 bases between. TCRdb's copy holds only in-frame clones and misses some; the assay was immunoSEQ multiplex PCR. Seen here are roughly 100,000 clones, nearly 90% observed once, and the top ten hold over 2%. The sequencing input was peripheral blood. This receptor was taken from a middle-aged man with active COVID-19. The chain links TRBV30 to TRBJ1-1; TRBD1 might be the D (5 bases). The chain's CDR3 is CAWSREETEAFF. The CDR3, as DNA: TGTGCCTGGAGCAGGGAGGAAACTGAAGCTTTCTTT.